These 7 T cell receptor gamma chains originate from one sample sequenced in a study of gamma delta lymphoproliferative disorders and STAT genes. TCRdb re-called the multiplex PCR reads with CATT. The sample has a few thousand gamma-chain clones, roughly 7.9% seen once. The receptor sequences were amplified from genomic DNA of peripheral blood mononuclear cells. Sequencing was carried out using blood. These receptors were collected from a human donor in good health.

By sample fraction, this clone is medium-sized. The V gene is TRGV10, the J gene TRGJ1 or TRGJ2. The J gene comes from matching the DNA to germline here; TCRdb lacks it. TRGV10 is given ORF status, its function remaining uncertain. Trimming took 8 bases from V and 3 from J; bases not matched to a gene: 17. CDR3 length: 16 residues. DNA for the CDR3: TGTGCTGCGTGGGATTTGACCCCGACCTTTTATTATAAGAAACTCTTT. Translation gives CAAWDLTPTFYYKKLF.

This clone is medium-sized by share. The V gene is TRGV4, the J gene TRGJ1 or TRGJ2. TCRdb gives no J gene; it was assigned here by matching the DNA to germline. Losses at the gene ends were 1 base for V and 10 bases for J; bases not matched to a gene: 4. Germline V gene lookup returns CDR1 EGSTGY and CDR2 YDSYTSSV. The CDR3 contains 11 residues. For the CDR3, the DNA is TGTGCCACCTGGGATGGTCTCAAGAAACTCTTT. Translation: CATWDGLKKLF.

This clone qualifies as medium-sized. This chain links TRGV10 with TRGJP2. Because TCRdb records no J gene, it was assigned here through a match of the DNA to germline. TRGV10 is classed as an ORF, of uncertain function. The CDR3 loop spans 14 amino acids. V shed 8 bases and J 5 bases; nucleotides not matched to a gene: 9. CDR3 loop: CAAWDYGSDWIKTF. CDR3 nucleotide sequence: TGTGCTGCGTGGGATTATGGGAGTGATTGGATCAAGACGTTT.

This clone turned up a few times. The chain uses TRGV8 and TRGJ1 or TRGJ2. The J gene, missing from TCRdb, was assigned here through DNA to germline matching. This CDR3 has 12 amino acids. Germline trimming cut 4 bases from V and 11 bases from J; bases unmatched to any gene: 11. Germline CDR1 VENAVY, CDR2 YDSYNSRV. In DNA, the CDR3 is TGTGCCACCTGGGAGTTTTATGTGGAGAAACTCTTT. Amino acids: CATWEFYVEKLF.

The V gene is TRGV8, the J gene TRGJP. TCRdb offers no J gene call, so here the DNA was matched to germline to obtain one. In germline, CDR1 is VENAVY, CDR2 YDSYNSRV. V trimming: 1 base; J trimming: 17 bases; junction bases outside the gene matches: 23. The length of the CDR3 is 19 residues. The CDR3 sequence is CATWDRIAPPRVGQKIKVF. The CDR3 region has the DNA TGTGCCACCTGGGATAGAATCGCCCCTCCAAGAGTTGGGCAAAAAATCAAGGTATTT.

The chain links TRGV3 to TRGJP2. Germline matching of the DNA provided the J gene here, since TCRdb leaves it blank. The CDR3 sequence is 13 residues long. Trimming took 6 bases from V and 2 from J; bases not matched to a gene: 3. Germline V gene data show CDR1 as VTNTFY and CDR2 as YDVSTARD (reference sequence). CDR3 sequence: CATWWSSDWIKTF. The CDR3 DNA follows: TGTGCCACCTGGTGGAGTAGTGATTGGATCAAGACGTTT.

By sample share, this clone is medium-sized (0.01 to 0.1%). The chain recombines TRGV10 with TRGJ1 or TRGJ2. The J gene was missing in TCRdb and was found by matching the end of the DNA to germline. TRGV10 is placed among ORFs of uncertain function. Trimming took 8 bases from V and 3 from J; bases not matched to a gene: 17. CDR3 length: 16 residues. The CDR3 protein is CAAWDYSPILYYKKLF. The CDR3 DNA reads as TGTGCTGCGTGGGATTATTCCCCGATCCTTTATTATAAGAAACTCTTT.